The next 21 T cell receptor beta chains were all read from a single sample in a study of response to subunit inactivated influenza vaccine. TCRdb re-derived calls from the RT-PCR reads in MiXCR, one entry per CDR3 protein. The table lists approximately 700,000 distinct CDR3 sequences, around 13% of them singletons. Sequenced here: PBMCs from blood, sampled 14 days before vaccination. The receptors derive from a man aged 50 or older who received an inactivated influenza vaccine.

This clonotype was counted ten times or more. The chain couples TRBV6-1 to TRBJ1-1; the D is unclear. The CDR3 covers 15 residues. Trimming shortened V by 5 bases and J by 6 bases, and 19 bases separated the two germline ends. Germline CDR1 MNHNS, CDR2 SASEGT. In DNA form, the CDR3 reads TGTGCCAGCAGTCCCTCAGCCTTTGGAAGGTCTGAAGCTTTCTTT. It encodes CASSPSAFGRSEAFF.

The rearrangement joins TRBV5-1 to TRBJ1-1; the D is unclear. The CDR3 totals 14 residues. Germline CDR1 reads SGHRS; CDR2 reads YFSETQ. Trimming left V 0 bases short and J 2 bases short, with 8 bases between. As DNA, the CDR3 is TGCGCCAGCAGCTTGGACAGATTCAACACTGAAGCTTTCTTT. Protein product: CASSLDRFNTEAFF.

The genes are TRBV24-1 and TRBJ2-1, with unresolved D. The CDR3 sequence is 16 residues long. The germline CDR1 and CDR2 sequences are KGHDR and SFDVKD. V was trimmed by 1 base and J by 6 bases, leaving 15 bases between them. As DNA, the CDR3 is TGTGCCACCAGTGATTTTCAAGCCGCTCTTGCCAATGAGCAGTTCTTC. It specifies CATSDFQAALANEQFF.

This clonotype was seen only a few times. This chain connects TRBV10-2 to TRBJ2-7; 11 bases align to TRBD2. The V segment lost 1 base and the J segment 11 bases; nucleotides outside the gene matches: 7. Germline assignment: CDR1 WSHSY and CDR2 SAAADI. The CDR3 is 14 residues long. The CDR3 loop is CASSELVSGGAKYF. CDR3 bases: TGCGCCAGCAGTGAGTTGGTTAGCGGGGGGGCGAAGTACTTC.

The genes are TRBV12-3 or TRBV12-4 and TRBJ1-1; D not resolved. Trimming took off 2 bases at V and 3 bases at J, with 10 bases between the two ends. This CDR3 is 14 amino acids long. The CDR3 loop reads CASSLRGDHTEAFF. The CDR3 bases are TGTGCCAGCAGTTTACGCGGGGATCACACTGAAGCTTTCTTT.

The CDR3 spells CAWRARGANTGELFF. CDR3 coding DNA: TGTGCCTGGAGGGCTCGCGGAGCGAACACCGGGGAGCTGTTTTTT. The rearrangement links TRBV30 to TRBJ2-2; D not resolved. The CDR3 totals 15 residues. V dropped 3 bases and J dropped 0 bases, with 11 bases sitting between them. Germline V lookup: CDR1 GTSNPN, CDR2 SVGIG (reference sequence).

This clonotype has more than one count but fewer than ten. This rearrangement joins TRBV5-5 to TRBJ2-3; possibly TRBD1 or TRBD2 for D (6 bases each). The CDR3 is made up of 15 amino acids. Trimming cost V 2 bases and J 2 bases, with 12 bases left between them. Germline V gene data show CDR1 as SGHKS and CDR2 as YYEKEE (reference sequence). CDR3 DNA sequence: TGTGCCAGCAGCTTCTCCGGGGGCTTCACAGATACGCAGTATTTT. Translated: CASSFSGGFTDTQYF.

The chain joins TRBV7-2 to TRBJ2-1; 9 bases align to TRBD2. CDR3 length: 15 residues. Germline loops: CDR1 SGHTA, CDR2 FQGNSA. V trimming: 5 bases; J trimming: 4 bases; junction bases outside the gene matches: 6. DNA for the CDR3: TGTGCCAGCAGCAATAGCGGGGGCGATTACAATGAGCAGTTCTTC. It specifies CASSNSGGDYNEQFF.

This clonotype has only a few counts. The rearrangement links TRBV12-3 or TRBV12-4 to TRBJ2-3; D unclear. V lost 1 base and J 7 bases, leaving 3 bases between the germline ends. The CDR3 extends over 11 amino acids. CDR3 amino acids: CASSLDYTQYF. CDR3 sequence (DNA): TGTGCCAGCAGTTTAGATTATACGCAGTATTTT.

There are many counts of this clonotype. The chain uses TRBV7-7 and TRBJ2-2, with D possibly being TRBD1 (5 bases). The CDR3 has 16 amino acids. V was trimmed by 1 base and J by 4 bases, leaving 13 bases between them. CDR1 SSHAT and CDR2 FNYEAQ come from the germline V gene (reference sequence). CDR3 in DNA: TGTGCCAGCAGCTTAGTGGCAGGGCCGGGCACCGGGGAGCTGTTTTTT. This codes for CASSLVAGPGTGELFF. Full variable domain (rest looked up from reference TRBV7-7 and TRBJ2-2): GAGVSQSPRYKVTKRGQDVTLRCDPISSHATLYWYQQALGQGPEFLTYFNYEAQPDKSGLPSDRFSAERPEGSISTLTIQRTEQRDSAMYRCASSLVAGPGTGELFFGEGSRLTVL.

J is TRBJ2-7 and V is TRBV29-1; 8 nucleotides line up with TRBD1. V lost 8 bases and J lost 3; bases outside the gene matches: 3. Germline loops: CDR1 SQVTM, CDR2 ANQGSEA. The CDR3 sequence is 11 residues long. CDR3 bases: TGCAGCTATACAGGGGGCTACGAGCAGTACTTC. As protein: CSYTGGYEQYF.

This sequence joins TRBV6-1 and TRBJ2-5; 9 bases agree with TRBD1. Germline V gene lookup returns CDR1 MNHNS and CDR2 SASEGT. The CDR3 consists of 15 residues. The ends lost 3 bases at V and 0 bases at J; junction bases unmatched: 2. The CDR3 DNA is TGTGCCAGCAGTGAGGGGGACAGGGACCAAGAGACCCAGTACTTC. Amino acids: CASSEGDRDQETQYF.

This clonotype was counted a few times. This chain links TRBV18 with TRBJ2-1; D remains unclear. Germline-derived CDR1 and CDR2 are KGHSH and LQKENI. The V and J ends lost 7 bases and 6 bases respectively, with 10 bases between them. This CDR3 is 12 amino acids long. CDR3 coding DNA: TGTGCCAGCTACTCACCAGGCAATGAGCAGTTCTTC. Translation gives CASYSPGNEQFF.

The CDR3 region is CASSQGPAVRTRSYNEQFF. For the CDR3, the DNA is TGCGCCAGCAGCCAAGGCCCCGCGGTACGGACTAGGTCCTACAATGAGCAGTTCTTC. This chain links TRBV4-3 with TRBJ2-1; 7 positions match TRBD2. Trimming removed 1 base from V and 1 base from J; junction bases left unmatched: 13. Germline V CDR1 and CDR2: LGHNA, YSLEER. This CDR3 has 19 amino acids.

V gene TRBV10-3 combines with J gene TRBJ2-5, with TRBD2 identical over 9 bases. V trimming: 0 bases; J trimming: 1 base; junction bases outside the gene matches: 3. Germline CDR1 is ENHRY and CDR2 is SYGVKD. The CDR3 sequence is 16 residues long. DNA for the CDR3: TGTGCCATCAGTGAGTCGTCTAGCGGGGCCCAAGAGACCCAGTACTTC. Its protein product is CAISESSSGAQETQYF.

This clonotype was observed a handful of times. The chain has TRBV27 and TRBJ2-7, with 12 bases that match TRBD1. V lost 5 bases and J lost 9; bases outside the gene matches: 8. Germline assignment: CDR1 MNHEY and CDR2 SMNVEV (reference sequence). This CDR3 has 14 amino acids. In DNA form, the CDR3 reads TGTGCCAGCAGTGGCCGGGACAGGGGGCGTCTGCAGTACTTC. Translation gives CASSGRDRGRLQYF.

This clonotype appeared a few times. The V and J genes are TRBV20-1 and TRBJ2-1; 13 nucleotides align to TRBD2. The ends lost 4 bases at V and 5 bases at J; junction bases unmatched: 2. Germline V gene data show CDR1 as DFQATT and CDR2 as SNEGSKA (reference sequence). The CDR3 covers 14 residues. In nucleotides, the CDR3 is TGCAGTGCTACGGGACTAGCGGGGAACAATGAGCAGTTCTTC. Translation: CSATGLAGNNEQFF.

This clonotype was seen a few times. The CDR3 nucleotides read TGTGCCAGCAGTAAACCGGGACAGGGGAATCCTGAAGCTTTCTTT. Its translation: CASSKPGQGNPEAFF. The chain is built from TRBV6-2 or TRBV6-3 and TRBJ1-1, with TRBD1 matching over 10 bases. The CDR3 runs 15 residues. The germline gives CDR1 MNHEY, CDR2 SVGEGT. V was clipped by 5 bases and J by 6 bases; unmatched bases: 9.

This clonotype was detected ten times or more. V is TRBV5-1 and J is TRBJ2-3; tentative D call: TRBD2 (6 bases). The CDR3 covers 16 residues. V was pared by 4 bases and J by 1 base, with 16 bases between. The germline V gene encodes CDR1 SGHRS and CDR2 YFSETQ. This CDR3 reads CASSQGTSSRTDTQYF. In DNA, the CDR3 is TGCGCCAGCAGCCAAGGGACTTCTTCCCGCACAGATACGCAGTATTTT.

This clonotype was observed a few times. The rearrangement uses TRBV9 and TRBJ2-1; possibly TRBD1 for D (6 bases). This CDR3 is built from 15 residues. The V gene lost 0 bases and the J gene lost 5 bases, with 12 bases spanning the gap. Germline V gene data show CDR1 as SGDLS and CDR2 as YYNGEE. The CDR3 loop is CASSVEQGPNNEQFF. The DNA for the CDR3 is TGTGCCAGCAGCGTAGAACAGGGACCAAACAATGAGCAGTTCTTC.

Only a few counts were recorded for this clonotype. The gene calls are TRBV20-1 and TRBJ2-2; the D gene is possibly TRBD1 (6 bases). Deletions cut 5 bases from V and 6 bases from J, with 22 bases between. Germline CDR1 is DFQATT and CDR2 is SNEGSKA (reference sequence). The length of the CDR3 is 16 residues. CDR3 amino acids: CSASHFRGDNAGELFF. DNA of the CDR3: TGCAGTGCTTCTCACTTCAGGGGAGACAACGCCGGGGAGCTGTTTTTT.